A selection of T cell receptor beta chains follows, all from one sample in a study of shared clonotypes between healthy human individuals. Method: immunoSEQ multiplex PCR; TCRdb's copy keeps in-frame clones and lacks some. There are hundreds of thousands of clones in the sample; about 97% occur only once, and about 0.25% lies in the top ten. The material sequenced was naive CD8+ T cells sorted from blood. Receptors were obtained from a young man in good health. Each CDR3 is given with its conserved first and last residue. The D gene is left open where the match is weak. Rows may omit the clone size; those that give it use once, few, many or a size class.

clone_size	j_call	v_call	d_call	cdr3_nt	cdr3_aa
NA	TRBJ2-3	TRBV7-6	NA	TGTGCCAGCAGCTTATTAGGGGGGGCAGATACGCAGTATTTT	CASSLLGGADTQYF
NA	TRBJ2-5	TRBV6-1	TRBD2	TGTGCCAGCAAATTAGCGGGAGGGCCGGGGGAGACCCAGTACTTC	CASKLAGGPGETQYF
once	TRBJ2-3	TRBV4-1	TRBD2	TGCGCCAGCAGCCAAGACGAAATGAGGACTAGCGAATCAGATACGCAGTATTTT	CASSQDEMRTSESDTQYF
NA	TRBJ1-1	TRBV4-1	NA	TGCGCCAGCAGCCAAGACGGTTTGAACACTGAAGCTTTCTTT	CASSQDGLNTEAFF
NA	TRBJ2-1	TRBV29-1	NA	TGCAGCGTTACGGGACTGATCTACAATGAGCAGTTCTTC	CSVTGLIYNEQFF
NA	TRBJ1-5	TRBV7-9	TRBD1	TGTGCCAGCAGCTTGGGTTTCGACAGGGAGGCGGTTTCCAATCAGCCCCAGCATTTT	CASSLGFDREAVSNQPQHF
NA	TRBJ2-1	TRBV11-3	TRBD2	TGTGCCAGCAGCTTAGTAGGAGGAACCTCGGGACTAGTGGACAATGAGCAGTTCTTC	CASSLVGGTSGLVDNEQFF
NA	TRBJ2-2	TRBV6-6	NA	TGTGCCAGCAGACCCCGTGGAGAAAGGAACACCGGGGAGCTGTTTTTT	CASRPRGERNTGELFF
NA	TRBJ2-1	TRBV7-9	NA	TGTGCCAGCAGCTTACTAGGTTCCTACAATGAGCAGTTCTTC	CASSLLGSYNEQFF
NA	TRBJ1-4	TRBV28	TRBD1	TGTGCCAGCAGCCCGGACAGGGGGATTGCAAAACTGTTTTTT	CASSPDRGIAKLFF
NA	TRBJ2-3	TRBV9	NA	TGTGCCAGCAGCGTAGCTATCCAGGACTATAACACAGATACGCAGTATTTT	CASSVAIQDYNTDTQYF
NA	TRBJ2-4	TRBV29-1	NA	TGCAGCGTTCAGGGTGTGCCGGCGTCGGACATTCAGTACTTC	CSVQGVPASDIQYF
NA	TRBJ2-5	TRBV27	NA	TGTGCCAGCAGTTTAGGTAGGGTGGAGACCCAGTACTTC	CASSLGRVETQYF
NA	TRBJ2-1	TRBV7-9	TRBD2	TGTGCCAGCAGCTTAGTTATAGGGACTAAGGGTGAGCAGTTCTTC	CASSLVIGTKGEQFF
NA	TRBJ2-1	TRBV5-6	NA	TGTGCCAGCAGCCCCACGACAGGCAACAATGAGCAGTTCTTC	CASSPTTGNNEQFF
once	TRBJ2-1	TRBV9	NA	TGTGCCAGCGGGGGCAATGAGCAGTTCTTC	CASGGNEQFF
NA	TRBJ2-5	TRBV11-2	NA	TGTGCCAGCAGCGACTGGGTTAGCGGCCAAGAGACCCAGTACTTC	CASSDWVSGQETQYF
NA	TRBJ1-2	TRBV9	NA	TGTGCCAGCAGCGTAAGTCTAGGGGTTGGCTATGGCTACACCTTC	CASSVSLGVGYGYTF
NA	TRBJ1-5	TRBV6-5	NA	TGTGCCAGCGGACCAATTTACCACCCCCAGCATTTT	CASGPIYHPQHF
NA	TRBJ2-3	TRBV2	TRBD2	TGTGCCAGCAGACCTCTCCGGGGGGGAGGGGACACAGATACGCAGTATTTT	CASRPLRGGGDTDTQYF
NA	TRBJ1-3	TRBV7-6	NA	TGTGCCAGCAGCTTAGGCACGCGGCGGTCGCAAGCAAACTCTGGAAACACCATATATTTT	CASSLGTRRSQANSGNTIYF
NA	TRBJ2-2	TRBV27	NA	TGTGCCAGCAGTGGATACAGGGTGCGTCCCGGGGAGCTGTTTTTT	CASSGYRVRPGELFF